Listed here are 17 T cell receptor beta chains from one sample, sequenced in a study of blood T cell repertoires in COVID-19. Only in-frame clones appear in the TCRdb table, and some are missing; sequencing was by immunoSEQ multiplex PCR. The sample has approximately 140,000 clones; around 81% are singletons. Input material: peripheral blood. These receptors all come from a man aged 35 to 55 with active or convalescent COVID-19.

The V and J genes are TRBV9 and TRBJ2-3, with 10 positions matching TRBD2. The CDR3 has 16 amino acids. The V and J ends lost 5 bases and 2 bases, in that order; junction bases with no gene match: 8. CDR1 is SGDLS and CDR2 is YYNGEE in the germline V gene. The CDR3, as DNA: TGTGCCAGCAGTCCTCTAGCGGGGGACTTCACAGATACGCAGTATTTT. It codes for CASSPLAGDFTDTQYF. Combining the CDR3 with reference TRBV9 and TRBJ2-3 gives the whole variable domain DSGVTQTPKHLITATGQRVTLRCSPRSGDLSVYWYQQSLDQGLQFLIQYYNGEERAKGNILERFSAQQFPDLHSELNLSSLELGDSALYFCASSPLAGDFTDTQYFGPGTRLTVL.

This chain joins TRBV11-1 and TRBJ2-1; 13 nucleotides match TRBD2. The CDR3 extends over 15 amino acids. The germline gives CDR1 SGHAT, CDR2 FQDESV (reference sequence). The V segment lost 4 bases and the J segment 6 bases; nucleotides outside the gene matches: 3. The CDR3, as DNA: TGTGCCAGCAGCTCCGGGACTAGCGGGGCCAATGAGCAGTTCTTC. Protein product: CASSSGTSGANEQFF.

V usage is TRBV7-9 and J usage is TRBJ1-4; perhaps TRBD1 as D (6 bases). Germline CDR1 SEHNR, CDR2 FQNEAQ (reference sequence). This CDR3 region has 14 residues. The V gene lost 5 bases and the J gene lost 5 bases, with 12 bases spanning the gap. In DNA form, the CDR3 reads TGTGCCAGCAGCCCGGGACACCTCAATGAAAAACTGTTTTTT. This encodes CASSPGHLNEKLFF.

The gene calls are TRBV19 and TRBJ1-2; D may be TRBD1 (6 bases). CDR1 LNHDA and CDR2 SQIVND come from the germline V gene (reference sequence). Trimming pared 9 bases from V and 3 bases from J, leaving 17 bases between. The CDR3 covers 14 residues. The CDR3 DNA reads TGTGCCAGCACTTGGGTGGGGGCGGACTATGGCTACACCTTC. Its translation: CASTWVGADYGYTF.

The chain is built from TRBV5-1 and TRBJ2-3; possibly TRBD2 for D (7 bases). From germline, CDR1 is SGHRS and CDR2 YFSETQ. This CDR3 has 14 amino acids. The V end lost 7 bases, the J end lost 5 bases, and 17 bases lay between the germline ends. DNA for the CDR3: TGCGCCAGCGGGAACGGGGGGCTTGGAGATACGCAGTATTTT. It encodes CASGNGGLGDTQYF.

V and J are TRBV3-1 (or the pseudogene TRBV3-2) and TRBJ1-2, with 9 bases fitting TRBD1. Germline V gene data show CDR1 as LGHDT and CDR2 as YNNKEL (reference sequence). Trimming at V came to 6 bases and at J to 5 bases, leaving 7 bases not matched to a gene. The CDR3 runs 14 residues. The CDR3 DNA sequence: TGTGCCAGCAGTCGAACAGGGGGCGGATATGGCTACACCTTC. Translation gives CASSRTGGGYGYTF.

V usage is TRBV2 and J usage is TRBJ2-1, with 12 bases lining up with TRBD2. This CDR3 spans 19 amino acids. V shed 4 bases and J 0 bases; nucleotides not matched to a gene: 10. Germline-derived CDR1 and CDR2 are SNHLY and FYNNEI. The CDR3 sequence is CASSGSPSGGDVSYNEQFF. The CDR3 region has the DNA TGTGCCAGCAGTGGCTCGCCTAGCGGGGGGGACGTCTCCTACAATGAGCAGTTCTTC.

The chain links TRBV6-6 to TRBJ1-3; weak D call: TRBD1 (5 bases). V lost 6 bases and J lost 0, with 9 bases in between. The CDR3 is made up of 14 amino acids. Germline V gene lookup returns CDR1 MNHNY and CDR2 SVGAGI (reference sequence). CDR3 in amino acids: CASRTASSGNTIYF. CDR3 DNA: TGTGCCAGCAGGACAGCTTCCTCTGGAAACACCATATATTTT.

The chain is built from TRBV28 and TRBJ1-4; 8 positions match TRBD1. The CDR3 runs 15 residues. Germline values: CDR1 MDHEN, CDR2 SYDVKM. J lost 5 bases, V lost 5 bases, and 7 bases had no gene match. CDR3 amino acids: CASSTIGTGNEKLFF. CDR3 coding DNA: TGTGCCAGCAGTACGATAGGGACAGGAAATGAAAAACTGTTTTTT.

In this sample, this clone turned up once. The V and J genes are TRBV6-5 and TRBJ1-5; 9 bases are a match to TRBD1. There are 15 residues in the CDR3. Germline CDR1 MNHEY, CDR2 SVGAGI. Losses at the gene ends were 0 bases for V and 5 bases for J; bases not matched to a gene: 2. CDR3 coding DNA: TGTGCCAGCAGTTACTCTTGGACAGGGGATCAGCCCCAGCATTTT. Protein: CASSYSWTGDQPQHF.

The rearrangement links TRBV6-5 to TRBJ2-4, with D perhaps TRBD2 (5 bases). Germline V lookup: CDR1 MNHEY, CDR2 SVGAGI. The CDR3 extends over 14 amino acids. Trimming left V 6 bases short and J 0 bases short, with 9 bases between. The CDR3 is CASRTIQAKNIQYF. The CDR3, as DNA: TGTGCCAGCAGGACTATACAAGCCAAAAACATTCAGTACTTC.

The V call is TRBV5-4, the J call TRBJ1-1, with D perhaps matching TRBD1 (6 bases). Germline CDR1 SGHNT, CDR2 YYREEE (reference sequence). V was trimmed by 4 bases and J by 5 bases, leaving 15 bases between them. The CDR3 runs to 14 residues. The chain's CDR3 is CASSPLTGQTEAFF. CDR3 bases: TGTGCCAGCAGCCCCCTGACAGGTCAGACTGAAGCTTTCTTT.

This chain uses TRBV7-9 with TRBJ1-5; D is unresolved. The CDR3 is made up of 17 amino acids. The germline V gene encodes CDR1 SEHNR and CDR2 FQNEAQ (reference sequence). With 3 bases removed from V and 0 bases from J, the gap between germline ends came to 15 bases. The CDR3 reads CASSFSRGRDSNQPQHF. CDR3 DNA sequence: TGTGCCAGCAGCTTCTCACGTGGGAGGGATAGCAATCAGCCCCAGCATTTT. Combining the CDR3 with reference TRBV7-9 and TRBJ1-5 gives the whole variable domain DTGVSQNPRHKITKRGQNVTFRCDPISEHNRLYWYRQTLGQGPEFLTYFQNEAQLEKSRLLSDRFSAERPKGSFSTLEIQRTEQGDSAMYLCASSFSRGRDSNQPQHFGDGTRLSIL.

J is TRBJ2-1 and V is TRBV19; 7 positions agree with TRBD1. The CDR3 is 13 residues long. CDR1 LNHDA and CDR2 SQIVND come from the germline V gene (reference sequence). V shed 7 bases, J shed 8 bases, and the junction held 8 bases outside the gene matches. DNA of the CDR3: TGTGCCAGTACGCAGGGGGATCGGTATGAGCAGTTCTTC. Protein sequence: CASTQGDRYEQFF. The entire variable domain, with the rest obtained from reference TRBV19 and TRBJ2-1, is as follows: DGGITQSPKYLFRKEGQNVTLSCEQNLNHDAMYWYRQDPGQGLRLIYYSQIVNDFQKGDIAEGYSVSREKKESFPLTVTSAQKNPTAFYLCASTQGDRYEQFFGPGTRLTVL.

The V call is TRBV5-1, the J call TRBJ1-1, with D maybe TRBD1 (5 bases). This CDR3 region has 16 residues. From germline, CDR1 is SGHRS and CDR2 YFSETQ. Deletions cut 3 bases from V and 0 bases from J, with 15 bases between. The CDR3 spells CASSWGANEMNTEAFF. In DNA form, the CDR3 reads TGCGCCAGCAGCTGGGGCGCTAATGAGATGAACACTGAAGCTTTCTTT.

This chain uses TRBV15 with TRBJ1-3; D not certain. V lost 0 bases and J 0 bases, leaving 3 bases between the germline ends. Germline CDR1 reads LNHNV; CDR2 reads YYDKDF (reference sequence). This CDR3 has 14 residues. CDR3 sequence: CATSRDYSGNTIYF. The CDR3, as DNA: TGTGCCACCAGCAGAGATTACTCTGGAAACACCATATATTTT.

This rearrangement joins TRBV6-5 to TRBJ1-6; no definite D call. V dropped 3 bases and J dropped 9 bases, with 12 bases sitting between them. CDR1 is MNHEY, CDR2 SVGAGI, per germline. The CDR3 is 14 amino acids. This CDR3 reads CASSYGKTFSPLHF. The CDR3 DNA sequence: TGTGCCAGCAGTTATGGCAAGACTTTTTCACCCCTCCACTTT.